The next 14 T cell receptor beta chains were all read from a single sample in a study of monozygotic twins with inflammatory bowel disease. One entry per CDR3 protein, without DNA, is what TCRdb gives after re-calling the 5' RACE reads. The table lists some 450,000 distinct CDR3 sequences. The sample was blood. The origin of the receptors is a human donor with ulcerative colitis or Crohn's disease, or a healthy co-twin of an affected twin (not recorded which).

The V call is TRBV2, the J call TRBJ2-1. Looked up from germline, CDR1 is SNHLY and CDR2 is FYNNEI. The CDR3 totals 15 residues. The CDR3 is CASSESSGSYNEQFF. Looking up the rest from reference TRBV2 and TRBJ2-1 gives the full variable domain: EPEVTQTPSHQVTQMGQEVILRCVPISNHLYFYWYRQILGQKVEFLVSFYNNEISEKSEIFDDQFSVERPDGSNFTLKIRSTKLEDSAMYFCASSESSGSYNEQFFGPGTRLTVL.

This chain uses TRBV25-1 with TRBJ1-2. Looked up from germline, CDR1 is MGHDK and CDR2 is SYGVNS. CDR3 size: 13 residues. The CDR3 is CASSNTGTYGYTF.

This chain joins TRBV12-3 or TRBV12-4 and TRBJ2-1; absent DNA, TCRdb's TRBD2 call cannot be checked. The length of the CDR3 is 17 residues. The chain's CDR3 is CASRPGPGLSSYNEQFF.

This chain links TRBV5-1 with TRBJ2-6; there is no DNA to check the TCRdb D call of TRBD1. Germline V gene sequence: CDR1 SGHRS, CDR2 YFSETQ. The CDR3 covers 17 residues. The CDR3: CASSLGTVFSGANVLTF.

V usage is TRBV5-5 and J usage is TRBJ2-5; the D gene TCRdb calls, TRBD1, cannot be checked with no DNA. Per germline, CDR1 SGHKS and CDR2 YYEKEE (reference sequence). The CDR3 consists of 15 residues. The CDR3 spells CASSPQGLIQETQYF.

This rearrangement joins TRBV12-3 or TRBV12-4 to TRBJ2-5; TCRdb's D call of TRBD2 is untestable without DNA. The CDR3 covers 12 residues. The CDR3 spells CASRVGEETQYF.

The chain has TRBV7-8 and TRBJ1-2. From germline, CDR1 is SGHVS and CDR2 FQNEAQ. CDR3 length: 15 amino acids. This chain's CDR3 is CASSLATKPFYGYTF.

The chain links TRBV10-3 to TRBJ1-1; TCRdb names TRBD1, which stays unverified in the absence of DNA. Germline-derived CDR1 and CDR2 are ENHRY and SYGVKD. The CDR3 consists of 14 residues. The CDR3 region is CAIGQFGGDTEAFF.

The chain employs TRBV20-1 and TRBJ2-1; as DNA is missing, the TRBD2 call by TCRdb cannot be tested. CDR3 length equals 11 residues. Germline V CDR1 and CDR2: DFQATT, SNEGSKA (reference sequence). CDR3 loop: CRAQRGNEQFF.

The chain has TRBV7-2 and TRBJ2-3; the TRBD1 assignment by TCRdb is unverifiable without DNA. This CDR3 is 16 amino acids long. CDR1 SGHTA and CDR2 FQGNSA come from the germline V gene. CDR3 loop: CASSFSGGSTTDTQYF.

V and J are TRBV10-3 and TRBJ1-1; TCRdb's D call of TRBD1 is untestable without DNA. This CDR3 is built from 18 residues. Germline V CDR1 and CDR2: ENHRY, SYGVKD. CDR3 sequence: CAIRKTGGTGGSGTEAFF.

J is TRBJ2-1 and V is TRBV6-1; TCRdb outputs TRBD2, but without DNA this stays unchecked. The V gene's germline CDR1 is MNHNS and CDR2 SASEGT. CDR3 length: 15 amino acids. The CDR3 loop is CASPPGAGLIDEQFF.

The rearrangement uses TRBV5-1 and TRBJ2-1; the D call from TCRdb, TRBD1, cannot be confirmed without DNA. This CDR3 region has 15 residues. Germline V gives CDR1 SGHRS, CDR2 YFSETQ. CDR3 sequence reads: CASSAGTGWVDEQFF.

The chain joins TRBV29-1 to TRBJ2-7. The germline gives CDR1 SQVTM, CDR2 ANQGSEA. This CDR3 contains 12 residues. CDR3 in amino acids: CSVEESSYEQYF.